This T cell receptor (beta chain) was retrieved from a study of Graves' ophthalmopathy and Graves' hyperthyroidism. In the study overall: Ahead of any treatment, peripheral blood was obtained at the initial diagnosis.

PBMCs stemmed from roughly 9.4 ml of fresh peripheral blood. Study findings and constraints: Stable hyperthyroidism and ophthalmopathy were told apart by a 13-signature model, which achieved almost 90% sensitivity and roughly 76% specificity.

A word on this clonotype: No antigen is known for it. This may arise from a read error, as a much more abundant clone is one base away.

CDR3 regions of TCR beta were amplified from RNA transcripts. An opening RT-PCR round employed HTBI primers and preceded a second-round multiplex PCR. TCRdb analysed the multiplex PCR reads with MiXCR anew, one entry per CDR3 protein. The table shows 650,000 to 800,000 distinct CDR3 sequences, with about two fifths occurring only once. Germline V gene lookup returns CDR1 DFQATT and CDR2 SNEGSKA (reference sequence). The CDR3 totals 12 residues. V was clipped by 0 bases and J by 7 bases, with 9 bases between them. The chain couples TRBV20-1 to TRBJ1-2; D is possibly TRBD1 (6 bases). This TCR came from an adult man with Graves' ophthalmopathy. Sequenced input: peripheral blood. CDR3 region: CSAREGASGYTF. CDR3 coding DNA: TGCAGTGCTAGAGAGGGGGCGAGTGGCTACACCTTC.